Listed here are 14 T cell receptor beta chains from one sample, sequenced in a study of OX40 agonist ivuxolimab in advanced cancers. Clones were read by immunoSEQ multiplex PCR, and TCRdb kept only the in-frame ones, dropping some. This table holds tens of thousands of clones, approximately 91% found once. Specimen: CD4+ or CD8+ T cells sorted from blood, collected in a trial of the OX40 agonist ivuxolimab. The receptors were gathered from an adult with an advanced solid tumor such as melanoma, head and neck, liver or kidney cancer.

This clone was observed once. The rearrangement links TRBV28 to TRBJ2-5, with 7 positions matching TRBD1. The CDR3 extends over 13 amino acids. The germline V gene has CDR1 MDHEN and CDR2 SYDVKM. With V trimmed by 5 bases and J by 12 bases, 12 bases remained unmatched. The CDR3 sequence is CASSIGQESSEYF. The CDR3 region has the DNA TGTGCCAGCAGTATAGGACAGGAGTCAAGCGAGTACTTC.

The V call is TRBV5-1, the J call TRBJ2-1; D is unclear. Looked up from germline, CDR1 is SGHRS and CDR2 is YFSETQ. Trimming pared 0 bases from V and 3 bases from J, leaving 7 bases between. The length of the CDR3 is 14 residues. The CDR3 protein is CASSLAGFYNEQFF. CDR3 sequence (DNA): TGCGCCAGCAGCTTGGCCGGTTTCTACAATGAGCAGTTCTTC.

The chain couples TRBV5-1 to TRBJ2-1; no clear D gene. CDR1 and CDR2 from the germline V gene are SGHRS and YFSETQ. This CDR3 region has 16 residues. V lost 0 bases to trimming and J lost 0 bases, with 10 bases between them. CDR3 residues: CASSLVGYSSYNEQFF. CDR3 sequence (DNA): TGCGCCAGCAGCTTGGTCGGCTATAGCTCCTACAATGAGCAGTTCTTC.

The chain joins TRBV4-1 to TRBJ1-1; possible D gene TRBD1, 6 bases. This CDR3 is 16 amino acids long. The V end lost 0 bases, the J end lost 7 bases, and 18 bases lay between the germline ends. Germline values: CDR1 MGHRA, CDR2 YSYEKL. CDR3: CASSQDYFTGMNEAFF. CDR3 DNA sequence: TGCGCCAGCAGCCAAGACTATTTTACAGGGATGAATGAAGCTTTCTTT.

This rearrangement joins TRBV5-4 to TRBJ2-5; TRBD1 matches at 11 bases. The CDR3 length is 14 residues. Trimming at V came to 2 bases and at J to 4 bases, leaving 1 base not matched to a gene. Germline V gene lookup returns CDR1 SGHNT and CDR2 YYREEE (reference sequence). CDR3 in amino acids: CASSFGTGGETQYF. The CDR3 DNA sequence: TGTGCCAGCAGCTTCGGGACAGGGGGAGAGACCCAGTACTTC.

In its sample, this clone was seen once. This sequence joins TRBV4-1 and TRBJ1-5; D uncertain. The CDR3 has 15 residues. Germline V gene sequence: CDR1 MGHRA, CDR2 YSYEKL. The ends were cut back, 4 bases at V and 0 bases at J, with 10 bases in the middle. CDR3 sequence reads: CASSPSRYSNQPQHF. The CDR3 nucleotides read TGCGCCAGCAGCCCCAGCCGCTATAGCAATCAGCCCCAGCATTTT.

The rearrangement joins TRBV11-2 to TRBJ1-4, with 9 bases identical to TRBD1. This CDR3 spans 14 amino acids. J lost 8 bases, V lost 5 bases, and 6 bases had no gene match. The V gene's germline CDR1 is SGHAT and CDR2 FQNNGV. In nucleotides, the CDR3 is TGTGCCAGCAGCCGACTCGGGACAGGGGAAAAACTGTTTTTT. Translation gives CASSRLGTGEKLFF.

The chain joins TRBV7-6 to TRBJ1-1; TRBD1 aligns across 7 bases. CDR1 is SGHVS and CDR2 is FNYEAQ in the germline V gene. V lost 5 bases and J lost 1; bases outside the gene matches: 7. The CDR3 is made up of 15 amino acids. The CDR3 nucleotides are TGTGCCAGCAGCCAAGGGGGCAGACAGAACACTGAAGCTTTCTTT. Translated: CASSQGGRQNTEAFF.

The CDR3 bases are TGTGCCAGCAGTTACTCGGGGTTAACCACTGAAGCTTTCTTT. Protein sequence: CASSYSGLTTEAFF. This rearrangement joins TRBV6-5 to TRBJ1-1; D ambiguous. Trimming stripped 0 bases from V and 4 bases from J, with 9 bases between. The CDR3 spans 14 residues. CDR1 and CDR2 from the germline V gene are MNHEY and SVGAGI.

This chain joins TRBV9 and TRBJ1-2; D is undetermined. Trimming took 2 bases from V and 4 from J, leaving 18 bases between them. Germline V CDR1 and CDR2: SGDLS, YYNGEE. This CDR3 has 16 amino acids. The CDR3 DNA reads TGTGCCAGCAGCGTTGACCGAGAGGGTTCCTTCTATGGCTACACCTTC. It yields the protein CASSVDREGSFYGYTF.

The chain carries TRBV28 and TRBJ1-3; no reliable D call. The germline V gene has CDR1 MDHEN and CDR2 SYDVKM. This CDR3 is built from 15 residues. Trimming left V 6 bases short and J 0 bases short, with 12 bases between. CDR3 coding DNA: TGTGCCAGCAGGCGGTGGGAAGCCTCTGGAAACACCATATATTTT. Amino acids: CASRRWEASGNTIYF.

This clone was observed a few times. V is TRBV10-2 and J is TRBJ1-1; D might be TRBD1 (5 bases). This CDR3 has 11 residues. Germline V lookup: CDR1 WSHSY, CDR2 SAAADI. The V and J ends lost 7 bases and 4 bases respectively, with 7 bases between them. The CDR3 nucleotides are TGCGCCAGCACCGGGGCCACTGAAGCTTTCTTT. This translates into CASTGATEAFF.

This clone is a singleton in its sample. The V and J genes are TRBV7-9 and TRBJ2-2; D remains unclear. Trimming cost V 4 bases and J 7 bases, with 7 bases left between them. The CDR3 sequence is 12 residues long. Looked up from germline, CDR1 is SEHNR and CDR2 is FQNEAQ (reference sequence). The CDR3 reads CASSYDNGELFF. The CDR3, as DNA: TGTGCCAGCAGCTATGATAACGGGGAGCTGTTTTTT.

This clone showed up just once. The chain uses TRBV19 and TRBJ2-1, with D perhaps matching TRBD1 (5 bases). The CDR3 sequence is 12 residues long. Germline V gene data show CDR1 as LNHDA and CDR2 as SQIVND (reference sequence). Trimming removed 7 bases at V and 6 bases at J, with 10 bases between. Here the CDR3 DNA reads TGTGCCAGTAAAGTGGGGCTCAATGAGCAGTTCTTC. Its translation is CASKVGLNEQFF.